This TCR beta chain was identified during a study of cytomegalovirus exposure and HLA in healthy donors. Study conclusions and caveats: Many donors shared some public TCRs, even though most TCR sequences were rare. Associated with cytomegalovirus, according to the listing, were around 160 TCR beta chains.

This PCR relied on a set of 60 Vbeta primers and 13 Jbeta primers. Some clones are missing from TCRdb's copy, which holds only in-frame ones; the method was immunoSEQ multiplex PCR. In the table there are just over 150,000 clones, about 85% of which are singletons. With respect to this clone: As yet, its antigen is unknown.

Germline lookup yields CDR1 SGHDN and CDR2 FVKESK. This CDR3 is built from 18 residues. V lost 2 bases to trimming and J lost 2 bases; unmatched junction nucleotides: 8. The chain has TRBV14 and TRBJ2-6; TRBD1 matches at 8 bases. The receptor was derived from a man between 18 and 29 years old in good health and CMV-seronegative. The sequencing sample was made of PBMCs. In DNA form, the CDR3 reads TGTGCCAGCAGCCAAAGGGTTGGACAGGGAGCTGGGGCCAACGTCCTGACTTTC. Its protein product is CASSQRVGQGAGANVLTF. The entire variable domain, with the rest obtained from reference TRBV14 and TRBJ2-6, is as follows: EAGVTQFPSHSVIEKGQTVTLRCDPISGHDNLYWYRRVMGKEIKFLLHFVKESKQDESGMPNNRFLAERTGGTYSTLKVQPAELEDSGVYFCASSQRVGQGAGANVLTFGAGSRLTVL.